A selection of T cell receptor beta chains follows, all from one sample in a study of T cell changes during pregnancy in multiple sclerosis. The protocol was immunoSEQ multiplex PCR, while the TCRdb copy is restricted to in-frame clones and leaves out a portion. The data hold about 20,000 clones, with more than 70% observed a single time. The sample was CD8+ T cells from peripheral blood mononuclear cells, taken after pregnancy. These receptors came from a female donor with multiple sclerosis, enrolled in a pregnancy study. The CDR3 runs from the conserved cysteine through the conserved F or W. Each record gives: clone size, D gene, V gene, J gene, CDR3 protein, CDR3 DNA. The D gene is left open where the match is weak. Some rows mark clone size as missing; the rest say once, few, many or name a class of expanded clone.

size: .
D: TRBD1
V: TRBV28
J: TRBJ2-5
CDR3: CASSLQRQGRETQYF
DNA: TGTGCCAGCAGTCTACAACGACAGGGTAGAGAGACCCAGTACTTC

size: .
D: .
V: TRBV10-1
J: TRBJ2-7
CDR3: CASSVGETYEQYF
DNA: TGCGCCAGCAGTGTCGGGGAAACCTACGAGCAGTACTTC

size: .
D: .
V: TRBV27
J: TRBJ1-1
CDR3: CASSLTKGGGTEAFF
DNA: TGTGCCAGCAGTTTGACAAAAGGGGGTGGCACTGAAGCTTTCTTT

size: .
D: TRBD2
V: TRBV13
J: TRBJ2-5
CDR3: CASSSGLAGKGETQYF
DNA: TGTGCCAGCAGCTCCGGACTAGCGGGAAAAGGAGAGACCCAGTACTTC

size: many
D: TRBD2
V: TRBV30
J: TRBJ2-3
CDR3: CAWSPPGLADITDTQYF
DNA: TGTGCCTGGAGTCCCCCGGGACTAGCGGATATCACAGATACGCAGTATTTT

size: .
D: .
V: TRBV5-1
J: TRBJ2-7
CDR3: CASSSSYEQYF
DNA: TGCGCCAGCAGTAGCTCCTACGAGCAGTACTTC

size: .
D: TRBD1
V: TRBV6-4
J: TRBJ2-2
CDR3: CASSDGQGAGELFF
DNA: TGTGCCAGCAGTGACGGACAGGGGGCCGGGGAGCTGTTTTTT

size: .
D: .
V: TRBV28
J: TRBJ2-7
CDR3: CASSLEGTDYEQYF
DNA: TGTGCCAGCAGTTTAGAGGGAACGGACTACGAGCAGTACTTC

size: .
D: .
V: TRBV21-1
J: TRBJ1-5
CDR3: CASSKGTGANQPQHF
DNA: TGTGCCAGCAGCAAAGGGACAGGGGCCAATCAGCCCCAGCATTTT

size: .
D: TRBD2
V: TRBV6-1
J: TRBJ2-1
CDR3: CASKGLAGVPNEQFF
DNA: TGTGCCAGCAAGGGACTAGCGGGAGTCCCCAATGAGCAGTTCTTC

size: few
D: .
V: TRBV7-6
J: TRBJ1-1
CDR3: CASSKSGYGNTEAFF
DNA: TGTGCCAGCAGCAAGAGCGGTTATGGGAACACTGAAGCTTTCTTT

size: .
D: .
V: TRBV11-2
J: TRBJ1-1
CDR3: CASSLIYNTEAFF
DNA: TGTGCCAGCAGCTTAATCTATAACACTGAAGCTTTCTTT

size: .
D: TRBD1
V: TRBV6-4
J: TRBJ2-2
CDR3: CASSAGQGNTGELFF
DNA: TGTGCCAGCAGCGCGGGACAGGGAAACACCGGGGAGCTGTTTTTT

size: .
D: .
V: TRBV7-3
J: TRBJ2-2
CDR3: CASSGLTGELFF
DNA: TGTGCCAGCAGCGGGCTAACCGGGGAGCTGTTTTTT

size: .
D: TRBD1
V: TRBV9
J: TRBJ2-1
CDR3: CASSVATGWGNEQFF
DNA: TGTGCCAGCAGCGTAGCGACAGGGTGGGGCAATGAGCAGTTCTTC

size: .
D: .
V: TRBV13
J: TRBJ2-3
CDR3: CASSVLRDTQYF
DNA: TGTGCCAGCAGCGTACTGCGCGATACGCAGTATTTT

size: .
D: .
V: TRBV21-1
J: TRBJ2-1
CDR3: CASSKVRDRGYNEQFF
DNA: TGTGCCAGCAGCAAAGTAAGGGACAGGGGATACAATGAGCAGTTCTTC

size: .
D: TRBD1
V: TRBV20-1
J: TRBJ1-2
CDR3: CSAWAGGGYTF
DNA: TGCAGTGCCTGGGCAGGGGGTGGCTACACCTTC

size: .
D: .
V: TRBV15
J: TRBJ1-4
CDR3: CATSRDPTSLNEKLFF
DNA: TGTGCCACCAGCAGAGATCCCACTTCACTCAATGAAAAACTGTTTTTT

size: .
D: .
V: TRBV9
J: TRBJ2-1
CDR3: CASNPNNEQFF
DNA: TGTGCCAGCAATCCCAACAATGAGCAGTTCTTC

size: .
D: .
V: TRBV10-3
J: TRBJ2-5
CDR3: CAISEGGLQETQYF
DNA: TGTGCCATCAGTGAGGGAGGGCTACAAGAGACCCAGTACTTC

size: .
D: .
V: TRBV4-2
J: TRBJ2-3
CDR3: CASSRLVENTDTQYF
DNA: TGTGCCAGCAGCCGACTTGTGGAGAACACAGATACGCAGTATTTT

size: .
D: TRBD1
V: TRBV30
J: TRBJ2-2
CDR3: CAWKGTDHTGELFF
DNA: TGTGCCTGGAAAGGGACAGATCATACCGGGGAGCTGTTTTTT

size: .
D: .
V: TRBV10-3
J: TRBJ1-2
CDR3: CAISESTSAGGNYGYTF
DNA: TGTGCCATCAGTGAGTCGACCTCCGCGGGGGGGAACTATGGCTACACCTTC

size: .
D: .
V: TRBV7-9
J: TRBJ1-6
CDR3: CASSFQVGGETNNSPLHF
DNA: TGTGCCAGCAGCTTTCAAGTTGGAGGGGAAACAAATAATTCACCCCTCCACTTT

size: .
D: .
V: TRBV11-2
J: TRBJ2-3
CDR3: CASSLIKTDTQYF
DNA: TGTGCCAGCAGCTTAATAAAAACAGATACGCAGTATTTT

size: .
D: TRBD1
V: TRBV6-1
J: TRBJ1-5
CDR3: CASSETGDPQPQHF
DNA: TGTGCCAGCAGTGAGACAGGGGACCCTCAGCCCCAGCATTTT

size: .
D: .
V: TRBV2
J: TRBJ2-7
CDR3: CASSETGRGIYEQYF
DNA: TGTGCCAGCAGTGAAACAGGTCGCGGGATCTACGAGCAGTACTTC

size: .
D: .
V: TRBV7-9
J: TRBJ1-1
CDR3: CASRPGLSETEAFF
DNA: TGTGCCAGCAGACCGGGACTTTCGGAAACTGAAGCTTTCTTT

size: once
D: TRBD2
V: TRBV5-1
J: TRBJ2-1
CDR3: CASSLVLAGQNEQFF
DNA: TGCGCCAGCAGCTTGGTCCTAGCGGGTCAAAATGAGCAGTTCTTC

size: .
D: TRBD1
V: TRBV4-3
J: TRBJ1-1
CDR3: CASSHIQGALVQAFF
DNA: TGCGCCAGCAGCCACATACAGGGGGCTTTGGTACAAGCTTTCTTT

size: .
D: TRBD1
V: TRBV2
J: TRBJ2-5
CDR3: CASRGQKETQYF
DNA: TGTGCCAGCAGGGGACAGAAAGAGACCCAGTACTTC

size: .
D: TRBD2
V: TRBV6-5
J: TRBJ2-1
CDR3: CASSPGGGKGNEQFF
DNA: TGTGCCAGCAGCCCGGGCGGGGGGAAGGGGAATGAGCAGTTCTTC

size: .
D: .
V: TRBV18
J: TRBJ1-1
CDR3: CASSPPGEADTEAFF
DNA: TGTGCCAGCTCACCACCGGGAGAGGCAGACACTGAAGCTTTCTTT

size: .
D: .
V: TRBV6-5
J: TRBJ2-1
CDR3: CASRTTNEQFF
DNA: TGTGCCAGCAGGACAACTAATGAGCAGTTCTTC

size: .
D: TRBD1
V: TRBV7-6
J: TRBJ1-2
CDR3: CASSGVTGGALYGYTF
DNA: TGTGCCAGCAGCGGAGTTACAGGGGGGGCTCTCTATGGCTACACCTTC

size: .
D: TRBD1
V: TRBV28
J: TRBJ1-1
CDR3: CASSLWPGQGEEVNTEAFF
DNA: TGTGCCAGCAGTTTATGGCCAGGACAGGGTGAAGAGGTGAACACTGAAGCTTTCTTT

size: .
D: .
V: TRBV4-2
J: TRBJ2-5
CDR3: CASSQGPTGEVETQYF
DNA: TGTGCCAGCAGCCAAGGCCCCACAGGGGAGGTGGAGACCCAGTACTTC

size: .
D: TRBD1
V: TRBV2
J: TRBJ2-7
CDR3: CASSRTGAYEQYF
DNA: TGTGCCAGCAGTCGGACAGGGGCCTACGAGCAGTACTTC

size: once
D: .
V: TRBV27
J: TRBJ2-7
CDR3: CASSFIDSIYEQYF
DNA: TGTGCCAGCAGTTTTATTGACAGTATCTACGAGCAGTACTTC

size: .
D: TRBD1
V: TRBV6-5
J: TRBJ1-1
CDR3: CASSYFRQGITEAFF
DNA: TGTGCCAGCAGTTATTTTAGACAGGGAATCACTGAAGCTTTCTTT

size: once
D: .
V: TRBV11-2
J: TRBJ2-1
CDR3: CASGDWDNEQFF
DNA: TGTGCCAGCGGAGATTGGGACAATGAGCAGTTCTTC

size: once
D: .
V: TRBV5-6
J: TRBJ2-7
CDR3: CASSSAYGYEQYF
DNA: TGTGCCAGCAGCTCCGCATACGGTTACGAGCAGTACTTC

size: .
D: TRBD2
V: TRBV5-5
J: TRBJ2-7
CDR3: CASSLGGLAGIYEQYF
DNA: TGTGCCAGCAGCTTGGGGGGACTAGCGGGTATCTACGAGCAGTACTTC

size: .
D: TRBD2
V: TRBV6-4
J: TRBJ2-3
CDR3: CASRAGSLSTDTQYF
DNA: TGTGCCAGCAGAGCGGGATCCCTTAGCACAGATACGCAGTATTTT

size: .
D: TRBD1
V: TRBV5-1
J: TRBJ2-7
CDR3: CASSVKTGFYEQYF
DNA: TGCGCCAGCAGCGTAAAGACAGGGTTCTACGAGCAGTACTTC

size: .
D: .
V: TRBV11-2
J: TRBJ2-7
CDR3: CASKDLTGGQTSYEQYF
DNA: TGTGCCAGCAAAGACTTAACTGGTGGACAGACCTCCTACGAGCAGTACTTC

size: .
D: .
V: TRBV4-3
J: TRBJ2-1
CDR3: CASSQEVQGRDNEQFF
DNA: TGCGCCAGCAGCCAAGAGGTCCAGGGCCGAGACAATGAGCAGTTCTTC

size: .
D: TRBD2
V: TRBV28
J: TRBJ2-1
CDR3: CASSPLAGGRVNEQFF
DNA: TGTGCCAGCAGTCCATTAGCGGGAGGGCGCGTAAATGAGCAGTTCTTC

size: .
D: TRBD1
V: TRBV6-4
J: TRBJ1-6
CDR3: CASSEGQGANSPLHF
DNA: TGTGCCAGCAGCGAAGGACAGGGGGCTAATTCACCCCTCCACTTT

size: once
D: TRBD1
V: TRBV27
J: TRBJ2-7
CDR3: CASSSGQGTEEQYF
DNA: TGTGCCAGCAGTTCGGGACAGGGGACGGAGGAGCAGTACTTC

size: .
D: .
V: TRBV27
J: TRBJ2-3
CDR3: CASRRLLDGLTSTDTQYF
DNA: TGTGCCAGCAGGCGCCTTCTGGACGGACTAACTAGCACAGATACGCAGTATTTT

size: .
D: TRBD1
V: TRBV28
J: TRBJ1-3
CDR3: CASSEQGSGNTIYF
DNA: TGTGCCAGCAGTGAACAGGGGAGTGGAAACACCATATATTTT

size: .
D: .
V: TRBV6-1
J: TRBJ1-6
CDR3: CASSKDSTNSPLHF
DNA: TGTGCCAGCAGTAAGGACTCGACTAATTCACCCCTCCACTTT

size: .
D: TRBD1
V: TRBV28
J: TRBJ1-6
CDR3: CASSSEQFRGRNSHSPLHF
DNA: TGTGCCAGCAGTTCAGAGCAGTTCAGGGGGCGTAATAGTCATTCACCCCTCCACTTT